This is a list of T cell receptor beta chains from one sample in a study of blood T cells in healthy people across ages. In TCRdb, the 5' RACE reads were re-called with MiXCR into one record per CDR3 protein. Of some 1.5 million distinct CDR3 sequences in the sample, around 40% were seen once. The sample was blood. These receptors all stem from a woman between 18 and 29 years old in good health. CDR3s include the opening cysteine and the closing phenylalanine or tryptophan. D genes are given only for firm matches. Only some rows state a clone size, as once, few, many or a class for expanded clones.

size: NA
J: TRBJ2-5
D: TRBD2
V: TRBV6-2/TRBV6-3
DNA: TGTGCCAGCAGTTATCCGACGCCACTAGCGGGAGAAGAGACCCAGTACTTC
CDR3: CASSYPTPLAGEETQYF

size: few
J: TRBJ2-7
D: NA
V: TRBV2
DNA: TGTGCCAGCAGTGATACAGGTGGTATGGACGAGCAGTACTTC
CDR3: CASSDTGGMDEQYF

size: few
J: TRBJ2-1
D: NA
V: TRBV7-2
DNA: TGTGCCAGCAGCTTTTTTGGGAGAGGTGAGCAGTTCTTC
CDR3: CASSFFGRGEQFF

size: NA
J: TRBJ2-5
D: TRBD1
V: TRBV7-2
DNA: TGTGCCAGCAGCAAGGAGACAGGGTCAGAGACCCAGTACTTC
CDR3: CASSKETGSETQYF

size: few
J: TRBJ2-7
D: NA
V: TRBV3-1
DNA: TGTGCCAGCAGCCAAGGAGTAGCGCCTTCCTACGAGCAGTACTTC
CDR3: CASSQGVAPSYEQYF

size: NA
J: TRBJ2-7
D: NA
V: TRBV7-2
DNA: TGTGTCAGCAGCTTAGTGGGGCTTAATGACGAGCAGTACTTC
CDR3: CVSSLVGLNDEQYF

size: NA
J: TRBJ1-4
D: NA
V: TRBV29-1
DNA: TGCAGCGGCAAAGGACAGCCCGGTGAAAAACTGTTTTTT
CDR3: CSGKGQPGEKLFF

size: NA
J: TRBJ2-7
D: NA
V: TRBV4-3
DNA: TGCGCCAGCAGCCAAGATTGGCACAGATCCTACAATGAGCAGTACTTC
CDR3: CASSQDWHRSYNEQYF

size: NA
J: TRBJ2-1
D: TRBD2
V: TRBV11-2
DNA: TGTGCCAGCAGCTTAGATCGAGCGGCGGGAGGGAACAATGAGCAGTTCTTC
CDR3: CASSLDRAAGGNNEQFF

size: few
J: TRBJ1-1
D: NA
V: TRBV7-2
DNA: TGTGCCAGCAGTAAACCCGGGACAGAAGCTTTCTTT
CDR3: CASSKPGTEAFF

size: few
J: TRBJ1-4
D: NA
V: TRBV27
DNA: TGTGCCAGCGGACGATGGGGCCTAGGTGAAAAACTGTTTTTT
CDR3: CASGRWGLGEKLFF

size: few
J: TRBJ2-7
D: NA
V: TRBV4-2
DNA: TGTGCCAGCAGCCTACAGGGTGAGGCTTCCGAGCAGTACTTC
CDR3: CASSLQGEASEQYF

size: NA
J: TRBJ2-1
D: NA
V: TRBV7-3
DNA: TGTGCCAGCAGCCTATCCCCCCTGGCCGGGAGCTCCTACAATGAGCAGTTCTTC
CDR3: CASSLSPLAGSSYNEQFF

size: few
J: TRBJ2-5
D: NA
V: TRBV7-9
DNA: TGTGCCAGCAGCCCGTCTAGCTCGCAAGAGACCCAGTACTTC
CDR3: CASSPSSSQETQYF

size: few
J: TRBJ1-1
D: NA
V: TRBV29-1
DNA: TGCAGCGTTCGGACAGCTATGAACACTGAAGCTTTCTTT
CDR3: CSVRTAMNTEAFF

size: NA
J: TRBJ2-3
D: NA
V: TRBV7-3
DNA: TGTGCCAGCAGCTGGAAGATTAATACGCAGTATTTT
CDR3: CASSWKINTQYF

size: NA
J: TRBJ1-1
D: NA
V: TRBV12-3/TRBV12-4
DNA: TGTGCCAGCAGTTTCAGGGGAAAGGCTGAAGCTTTCTTT
CDR3: CASSFRGKAEAFF

size: NA
J: TRBJ2-4
D: NA
V: TRBV20-1
DNA: TGCAGTGCCCAAAAGGGAAATCAGGGACGGAATGAGCAGTACTTC
CDR3: CSAQKGNQGRNEQYF